Below, one TCR beta chain is given with its context. The data derive from a study of blood T cell repertoires in COVID-19. Background on the study: Acute and convalescent COVID-19 specimens originated in the United States, Italy and Spain. PBMCs, B-cell-depleted T cells, or T cells provided the cDNA or gDNA that made up the material.

Per the original methods: It was from reference gene primer amplification that nucleated cell counts were estimated. Only in-frame clones appear in the TCRdb table, and some are missing; sequencing was by immunoSEQ multiplex PCR. V and J calls and clone size are copied from that table; D and trimming were computed from the DNA. The sample holds under 30,000 clones, 89% seen once. The CDR3 has 15 residues. CDR1 is SGHAT and CDR2 is FQDESV in the germline V gene (reference sequence). Losses at the gene ends were 4 bases for V and 7 bases for J; bases not matched to a gene: 10. This chain connects TRBV11-1 to TRBJ2-7; TRBD1 aligns across 10 bases. The sequence derives from a human donor in a cohort sampled during active COVID-19. The sample taken for sequencing was peripheral blood. The CDR3 DNA follows: TGTGCCAGCAGCTCTCGACAGGGGGCCGCGGGTGAGCAGTACTTC. Protein product: CASSSRQGAAGEQYF.